This record concerns one TCR beta chain sequence. The sample belongs to a study of spatial heterogeneity in lung cancer. Study at large: Detection consistently yielded more beta chains than alpha chains.

TCRdb recomputed calls from the 5' RACE reads with MiXCR, one row per CDR3 protein. The data contain about 94,000 distinct CDR3 sequences, approximately 19% of them seen just once; the ten biggest clones take up 20% to 25%. The sample's time point: blood at routine non-recurrence follow-up after resection. The CDR3 is made up of 16 amino acids. Germline CDR1 and CDR2: MNHEY and SVGAGI. V lost 5 bases and J 2 bases, leaving 13 bases between the germline ends. The rearrangement joins TRBV6-5 to TRBJ1-6, with no clear D. The sequenced sample was PBMCs, obtained at follow-up. The origin of this receptor is a male donor with early-stage non-small cell lung cancer. CDR3: CASSPRQQPYNSPLHF. In DNA, the CDR3 is TGTGCCAGCAGTCCTCGCCAGCAGCCCTATAATTCACCCCTCCACTTT.